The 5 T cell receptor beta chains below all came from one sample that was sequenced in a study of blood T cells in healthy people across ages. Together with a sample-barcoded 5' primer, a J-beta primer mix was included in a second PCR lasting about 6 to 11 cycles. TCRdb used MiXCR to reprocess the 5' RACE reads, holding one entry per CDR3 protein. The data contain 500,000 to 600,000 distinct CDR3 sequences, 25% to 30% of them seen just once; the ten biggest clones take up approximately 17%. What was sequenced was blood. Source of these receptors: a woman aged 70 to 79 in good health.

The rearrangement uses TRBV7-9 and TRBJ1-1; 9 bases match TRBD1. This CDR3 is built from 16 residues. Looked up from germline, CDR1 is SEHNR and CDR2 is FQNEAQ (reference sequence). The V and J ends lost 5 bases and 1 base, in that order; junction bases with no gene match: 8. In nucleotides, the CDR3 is TGTGCCAGCAGCCCGAGACAGGGGGGGTCGAACACTGAAGCTTTCTTT. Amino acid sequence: CASSPRQGGSNTEAFF.

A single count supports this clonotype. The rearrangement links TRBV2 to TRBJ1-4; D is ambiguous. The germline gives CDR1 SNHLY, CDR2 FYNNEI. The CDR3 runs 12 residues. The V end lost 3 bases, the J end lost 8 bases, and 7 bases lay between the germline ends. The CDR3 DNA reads TGTGCCAGCAGTGACGGGCCGGAAAAACTGTTTTTT. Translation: CASSDGPEKLFF.

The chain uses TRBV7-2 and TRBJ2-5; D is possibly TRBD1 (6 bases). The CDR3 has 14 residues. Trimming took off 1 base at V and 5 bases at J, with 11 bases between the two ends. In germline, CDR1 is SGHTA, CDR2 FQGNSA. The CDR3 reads CASSLVQGLETQYF. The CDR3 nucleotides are TGTGCCAGCAGCTTAGTCCAGGGGCTTGAGACCCAGTACTTC.

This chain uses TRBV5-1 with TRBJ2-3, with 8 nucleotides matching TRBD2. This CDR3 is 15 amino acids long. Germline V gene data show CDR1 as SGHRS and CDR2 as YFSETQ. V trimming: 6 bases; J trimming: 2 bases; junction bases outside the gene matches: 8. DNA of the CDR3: TGCGCCAGCAAACGAGCGGGGGACCTCACAGATACGCAGTATTTT. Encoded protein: CASKRAGDLTDTQYF.

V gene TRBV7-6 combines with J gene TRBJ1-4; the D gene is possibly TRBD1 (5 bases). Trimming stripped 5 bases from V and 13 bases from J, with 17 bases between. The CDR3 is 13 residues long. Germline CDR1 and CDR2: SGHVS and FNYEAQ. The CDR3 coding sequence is TGTGCCAGCAGCCCTCAAGGCACCGGGGGACTGTTTTTT. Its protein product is CASSPQGTGGLFF.